This TCR beta chain was recorded in a study of cytomegalovirus exposure and HLA in healthy donors. Whole-study findings and limits: It was confirmed in vitro that a few of the CMV-associated chains were specific for CMV antigens.

This CDR3 is 15 amino acids long. V was pared by 7 bases and J by 5 bases, with 17 bases between. Germline V gene sequence: CDR1 MNHEY, CDR2 SVGAGI. For this clone: Its matching antigen is unknown.

The PCR had 60 Vbeta and 13 Jbeta primers. The method was immunoSEQ multiplex PCR; TCRdb's version includes in-frame clones alone and lacks a portion of them. The sample consists of some 120,000 clones, over 70% of them appearing once. Input material: PBMCs. The chain couples TRBV6-5 to TRBJ2-2; D perhaps matches TRBD2 (6 bases). The TCR originated in a female donor in good health and CMV-seronegative. CDR3 coding DNA: TGTGCCAGCACCAACTGGGGAGGAGGAACCGGGGAGCTGTTTTTT. It yields the protein CASTNWGGGTGELFF.